This T cell receptor beta chain was recorded in a study of Graves' ophthalmopathy and Graves' hyperthyroidism (dated by TCRdb to the late 2010s). About the investigation overall: Peripheral blood was collected before any treatment was given, at the time of initial diagnosis. The study used signatures of the TCR beta repertoire to tell Graves' ophthalmopathy apart from Graves' hyperthyroidism and to predict which patients would progress to ophthalmopathy. In total, 135 blood samples were TCR-sequenced: 43 ophthalmopathy, 80 or so hyperthyroidism and approximately 17 hyperthyroidism-to-ophthalmopathy patients. A discovery set of 95 to 100 patients (roughly 43 ophthalmopathy, 55 to 65 stable hyperthyroidism) was enrolled to explore V-J signatures distinguishing ophthalmopathy from hyperthyroidism. An independent validation cohort comprised around 19 hyperthyroidism patients and over 15 patients who later progressed from hyperthyroidism to ophthalmopathy. In five or six hyperthyroidism patients, the T-cell repertoires found in thyroid tissue were compared with those found in blood. Once sampling was done, hyperthyroidism patients were given methimazole at a starting dose of 30 mg daily, while ophthalmopathy patients were given high-dose intravenous methylprednisolone. For training and testing, the 110 or so patients in the discovery cohort were randomly divided in a 7:3 ratio. The full study reports these points: In cross-validation, the 13-signature model distinguished ophthalmopathy from stable hyperthyroidism with 85% to 90% sensitivity and around 81% specificity, and in the test set the corresponding values were 80% and 75%. Sample size was not predetermined statistically, and investigators were not blinded to group allocation. In validation, the model predicted ophthalmopathy progression with roughly 68% sensitivity and around 72% specificity; approximately 12 predicted patients were CT-confirmed with GO in a median of approximately 6.2 months. Among expanded thyroid clonotypes with frequency above 0.001, most also showed up in blood, which suggests that blood repertoires may reflect the thyroid immune response.

For repertoire sequencing, TCR beta CDR3 regions were amplified from RNA transcripts. HTBI primers and the Qiagen OneStep RT-PCR kit were used in a first-round RT-PCR, which was followed by a second-round multiplex PCR, size selection and purification. Sequencing of the libraries was carried out on an Illumina HiSeq2000 in paired-end mode with 100 bp reads. Regarding the original processing steps: Reads were processed with SOAPnuke, discarding reads with adapters, uncalled bases, mean Phred below 15, or no exact constant-primer or identifier match. COPE v1.2.5 was used to merge high-quality paired reads. Each unique nucleotide sequence was treated as a clonotype, and MiTCR v1.1 was used to align the clonotypes to the IMGT TRB V, D and J references. The analysis was limited to V-J combinations with a frequency above 0.0001, which together covered 99.2% of repertoires. A TCR clonal expansion and chaos score per V-J combination was defined as the ratio of F50 clonal expansion to chaos observed in the TCRdist matrix. Welch's t-statistics and random forest were used to narrow the features down to 10 to 15 V-J combinations, which were then fed into a naive Bayes classifier. The Morisita-Horn index was used to measure how similar the thyroid and blood repertoires were. TCRdb reworked the public reads: Q25 trimming with fastp, MiXCR clone assembly, productive beta chains retained. Each entry merges the rows of one CDR3 protein and shows their most common DNA and genes. For this entry, the V and J calls and clone size follow TCRdb and not the study's own pipeline. Within this sample are about 500,000 distinct CDR3 sequences, with roughly an eighth of them counted one time only. Together, the top ten hold over 7.5% of the sample.

CDR1 and CDR2 are drawn from the germline V gene: MGHRA, YSYEKL. Trimming costs V 0 bases and J 2 bases, and their ends lie 14 bases apart. Spanning cysteine to phenylalanine, the CDR3 consists of 16 amino acids. The retained sequence is limited to the CDR3, 48 bases, with the frame set at the first base. This clonotype showed up many times. Its cognate antigen has yet to be identified. Base qualities were left out, and no much larger clone turns up one base away. The ophthalmopathy patients had moderately to severely active disease, with a Clinical Activity Score of 3 or higher, a NOSPECS grade of 4 or higher, and a disease duration of less than 3 months. Patients were excluded if they had other autoimmune diseases, uncontrolled infections, pregnancy or lactation. Diagnosis relied on clinical symptoms, serum thyroxine, TRAb, thyroid ultrasound and orbital computed tomography. PBMCs were isolated from approximately 10 ml of fresh peripheral blood by Ficoll-Paque density gradient centrifugation. Total RNA was extracted with Trizol reagent and quality-checked on an Agilent 2100 Bioanalyzer.

The TCR was taken from a woman aged 25 to 45 with Graves' ophthalmopathy. Donor details come from another sample of the same person, matched by shared clones. The source material was blood. Recombination connected TRBV4-1 to TRBJ2-7; the D gene cannot be resolved reliably. The CDR3 region reads CASSQELAYQTYEQYF. The DNA is as follows: TGCGCCAGCAGCCAAGAGCTCGCCTACCAGACCTACGAGCAGTACTTC.